These 26 T cell receptor beta chains share one sample of origin, sequenced in a study of blood T cell repertoires in COVID-19. Measured with immunoSEQ multiplex PCR; TCRdb has only the in-frame clones, and not every one. Here the sample spans 140,000 to 150,000 clones, roughly 90% being singletons. Sequenced input: peripheral blood. The receptors derive from a human donor in a cohort sampled during active COVID-19.

The chain uses TRBV18 and TRBJ2-7, with 9 nucleotides matching TRBD1. Germline V CDR1 and CDR2: KGHSH, LQKENI. After removal of 3 bases from V and 5 bases from J, the junction contained 8 bases not matched to a gene. CDR3 size: 15 residues. The CDR3 protein is CASSPRDRATHEQYF. CDR3 DNA sequence: TGTGCCAGCTCACCTCGGGACAGGGCTACCCACGAGCAGTACTTC.

The chain is built from TRBV20-1 and TRBJ2-5; 9 bases are shared with TRBD2. Germline assignment: CDR1 DFQATT and CDR2 SNEGSKA (reference sequence). J lost 5 bases, V lost 3 bases, and 10 bases had no gene match. The CDR3 has 15 residues. Written as DNA, the CDR3 is TGCAGTGCTAGTCCTAGCGGGGTTTCGGAGGAGACCCAGTACTTC. It yields the protein CSASPSGVSEETQYF.

V and J are TRBV30 and TRBJ1-1; 12 bases fit TRBD1. Trimming at V came to 3 bases and at J to 3 bases, leaving 8 bases not matched to a gene. The CDR3 has 16 residues. CDR1 is GTSNPN, CDR2 SVGIG, per germline (reference sequence). CDR3: CAWRGQGAEVDTEAFF. CDR3 DNA sequence: TGTGCCTGGAGGGGACAGGGGGCCGAGGTCGACACTGAAGCTTTCTTT.

The chain uses TRBV3-1 (or the pseudogene TRBV3-2) and TRBJ2-7; no definite D call. The CDR3 is made up of 13 amino acids. Trimming stripped 0 bases from V and 2 bases from J, with 5 bases between. The germline V gene has CDR1 LGHDT and CDR2 YNNKEL (reference sequence). In DNA, the CDR3 is TGTGCCAGCAGCCAAGATTTAACCTACGAGCAGTACTTC. This translates into CASSQDLTYEQYF.

CDR3 nucleotides: TGCGCCAGCAGGGAGCGGGGAAGGTCCTACAATGAGCAGTTCTTC. As protein: CASRERGRSYNEQFF. The chain carries TRBV10-1 and TRBJ2-1, with 7 bases aligning to TRBD2. Losses at the gene ends were 6 bases for V and 1 base for J; bases not matched to a gene: 6. CDR1 and CDR2 from the germline V gene are WNHNN and SYGVQD (reference sequence). The length of the CDR3 is 15 residues.

This clone was picked up a small number of times. This chain uses TRBV4-1 with TRBJ2-7, with TRBD2 matching 7 bases. Germline-derived CDR1 and CDR2 are MGHRA and YSYEKL. V lost 2 bases to trimming and J lost 3 bases; unmatched junction nucleotides: 4. The CDR3 spans 14 residues. DNA for the CDR3: TGCGCCAGCAGCCAACTAGCGGACCGCTACGAGCAGTACTTC. Its translation is CASSQLADRYEQYF.

The chain couples TRBV6-5 to TRBJ1-2; TRBD1 aligns across 7 bases. The V gene's germline CDR1 is MNHEY and CDR2 SVGAGI. The CDR3 covers 13 residues. Germline trimming cut 6 bases from V and 6 bases from J; bases unmatched to any gene: 7. CDR3 DNA sequence: TGTGCCAGCAGGGACCTGACAGGGAATGGCTACACCTTC. Translation gives CASRDLTGNGYTF.

The genes are TRBV30 and TRBJ2-6; a possible D gene is TRBD1 (6 bases). This CDR3 is 15 amino acids long. CDR1 is GTSNPN, CDR2 SVGIG, per germline (reference sequence). Trimming removed 3 bases from V and 1 base from J, with 10 bases in between. The CDR3 is CAWRGGQSGANVLTF. The CDR3 region has the DNA TGTGCCTGGAGAGGGGGACAATCTGGGGCCAACGTCCTGACTTTC.

The gene calls are TRBV18 and TRBJ2-7; 8 bases line up with TRBD1. This CDR3 is 15 amino acids long. The junction had 8 bases not matched to a gene; V was cut back by 2 bases and J by 5 bases. The germline V gene encodes CDR1 KGHSH and CDR2 LQKENI. CDR3 nucleotides: TGTGCCAGCTCACCAGGACAGGGCCTACTGGACGAGCAGTACTTC. As protein: CASSPGQGLLDEQYF. Based on the CDR3 plus reference TRBV18 and TRBJ2-7, the full variable domain is NAGVMQNPRHLVRRRGQEARLRCSPMKGHSHVYWYRQLPEEGLKFMVYLQKENIIDESGMPKERFSAEFPKEGPSILRIQQVVRGDSAAYFCASSPGQGLLDEQYFGPGTRLTVT.

The rearrangement joins TRBV5-4 to TRBJ2-7; D is perhaps TRBD1 (6 bases). Per the germline V gene, CDR1 is SGHNT and CDR2 is YYREEE (reference sequence). Trimming shortened V by 0 bases and J by 1 base, and 11 bases separated the two germline ends. CDR3 length equals 15 residues. CDR3 sequence (DNA): TGTGCCAGCAGCTTGGCAGGGGCCCTGTCCTACGAGCAGTACTTC. It specifies CASSLAGALSYEQYF.

The chain is built from TRBV5-4 and TRBJ2-2; D remains ambiguous. This CDR3 region has 15 residues. Trimming took off 2 bases at V and 2 bases at J, with 10 bases between the two ends. Germline V gene data show CDR1 as SGHNT and CDR2 as YYREEE (reference sequence). CDR3 nucleotides: TGTGCCAGCAGCTTTGACATATTTAACACCGGGGAGCTGTTTTTT. Residues: CASSFDIFNTGELFF.

The chain has TRBV18 and TRBJ2-5; 8 bases align to TRBD1. Germline lookup yields CDR1 KGHSH and CDR2 LQKENI. The ends lost 3 bases at V and 4 bases at J; junction bases unmatched: 7. The CDR3 sequence is 15 residues long. The CDR3 region is CASSPGTGSSETQYF. For the CDR3, the DNA is TGTGCCAGCTCACCCGGGACAGGTTCGTCAGAGACCCAGTACTTC.

The chain links TRBV5-5 to TRBJ1-2; the match to TRBD1 covers 9 bases. The ends lost 4 bases at V and 6 bases at J; junction bases unmatched: 7. From germline, CDR1 is SGHKS and CDR2 YYEKEE (reference sequence). The CDR3 length is 14 residues. This CDR3 reads CASSRDRDYDGYTF. As DNA, the CDR3 is TGTGCCAGCAGCCGGGACAGGGATTACGATGGCTACACCTTC.

The chain is built from TRBV11-2 and TRBJ1-2; the match to TRBD1 covers 9 bases. The CDR3 spans 14 residues. Unmatched junction bases numbered 5, after V lost 4 bases and J lost 5 bases. Germline V gene lookup returns CDR1 SGHAT and CDR2 FQNNGV. CDR3 sequence reads: CASSSLTGGYGYTF. DNA of the CDR3: TGTGCCAGCAGCTCGCTGACAGGGGGATATGGCTACACCTTC. The complete variable domain, with remaining parts taken from reference TRBV11-2 and TRBJ1-2, reads EAGVAQSPRYKIIEKRQSVAFWCNPISGHATLYWYQQILGQGPKLLIQFQNNGVVDDSQLPKDRFSAERLKGVDSTLKIQPAKLEDSAVYLCASSSLTGGYGYTFGSGTRLTVV.

The V and J genes are TRBV19 and TRBJ1-1; D call uncertain. Germline-derived CDR1 and CDR2 are LNHDA and SQIVND (reference sequence). The CDR3 runs 14 residues. Between the trimmed V and J ends, which lost 5 bases and 1 base, there was a span of 11 bases. The CDR3 sequence is CASSPRAGNTEAFF. CDR3 DNA: TGTGCCAGTAGTCCCCGGGCGGGGAACACTGAAGCTTTCTTT.

This clone has a handful of counts. The V and J genes are TRBV7-3 and TRBJ1-6; 7 bases are a match to TRBD1. The germline gives CDR1 SGHTA, CDR2 FQGTGA. The CDR3 runs 14 residues. V dropped 9 bases and J dropped 8; count of bases not matched to a gene: 10. Written as DNA, the CDR3 is TGTGCCAGTTCAACAGGGGAGCCATATTCACCCCTCCACTTT. Amino acids: CASSTGEPYSPLHF. Together with reference TRBV7-3 and TRBJ1-6, the CDR3 gives the full variable domain: GAGVSQTPSNKVTEKGKYVELRCDPISGHTALYWYRQSLGQGPEFLIYFQGTGAADDSGLPNDRFFAVRPEGSVSTLKIQRTERGDSAVYLCASSTGEPYSPLHFGNGTRLTVT.

The CDR3 DNA reads as TGTGCCAGCAGCGAGGACAGGAACTATGGCTACACCTTC. Translation: CASSEDRNYGYTF. The rearrangement joins TRBV5-4 to TRBJ1-2, with 7 bases lining up with TRBD1. CDR1 and CDR2 from the germline V gene are SGHNT and YYREEE (reference sequence). The CDR3 is made up of 13 amino acids. V was clipped by 4 bases and J by 2 bases; unmatched bases: 2.

The chain has TRBV4-2 and TRBJ2-1; 11 bases agree with TRBD2. CDR1 and CDR2 (germline): LGHNA, YNFKEQ. J lost 0 bases, V lost 0 bases, and 22 bases had no gene match. The length of the CDR3 is 24 residues. In nucleotides, the CDR3 is TGTGCCAGCAGCCAAGATCAGGTTACTAGCGGGGGCGATCGATTGAGTAGCTCCTACAATGAGCAGTTCTTC. It yields the protein CASSQDQVTSGGDRLSSSYNEQFF.

The CDR3 loop reads CASSPQKSTGPGTEAFF. Here the CDR3 DNA reads TGTGCCAGCTCACCACAAAAATCAACAGGGCCCGGAACTGAAGCTTTCTTT. V usage is TRBV18 and J usage is TRBJ1-1; weak D call: TRBD1 (6 bases). Looked up from germline, CDR1 is KGHSH and CDR2 is LQKENI. This CDR3 is 17 amino acids long. V was cut by 1 base and J by 5 bases, with 20 bases left in between.

The gene calls are TRBV5-4 and TRBJ1-3; D perhaps matches TRBD1 (6 bases). CDR1 and CDR2 from the germline V gene are SGHNT and YYREEE (reference sequence). The CDR3 totals 17 residues. Trimming pared 4 bases from V and 0 bases from J, leaving 17 bases between. The CDR3 DNA follows: TGTGCCAGCAGCACCCCGCTGGGGGCGAGCTCTGGAAACACCATATATTTT. The encoded protein is CASSTPLGASSGNTIYF.

The chain uses TRBV6-5 and TRBJ2-2; D remains unclear. Trimming removed 2 bases from V and 2 bases from J, with 9 bases in between. The CDR3 is 15 residues long. Germline V CDR1 and CDR2: MNHEY, SVGAGI. The CDR3 bases are TGTGCCAGCAGTTACCGCTACGCAAACACCGGGGAGCTGTTTTTT. It encodes CASSYRYANTGELFF.

This rearrangement joins TRBV5-4 to TRBJ2-1; 8 bases are shared with TRBD2. The CDR3 has 12 residues. J lost 10 bases, V lost 3 bases, and 3 bases had no gene match. Looked up from germline, CDR1 is SGHNT and CDR2 is YYREEE (reference sequence). CDR3 region: CASSSGGVEQFF. The CDR3 region has the DNA TGTGCCAGCAGCTCGGGAGGGGTCGAGCAGTTCTTC.

The chain is built from TRBV4-2 and TRBJ2-1; possible D gene TRBD1, 6 bases. The V end lost 1 base, the J end lost 8 bases, and 9 bases lay between the germline ends. The CDR3 covers 13 residues. Looked up from germline, CDR1 is LGHNA and CDR2 is YNFKEQ. CDR3 bases: TGTGCCAGCAGCCAAGCGGCAGGGGATGAGCAGTTCTTC. Translated, it gives CASSQAAGDEQFF.

This chain links TRBV25-1 with TRBJ2-5; TRBD2 matches at 9 bases. CDR3 length: 15 residues. Trimming took 9 bases from V and 3 from J; bases not matched to a gene: 11. Germline CDR1 reads MGHDK; CDR2 reads SYGVNS. The CDR3 spells CARPGIAGAKETQYF. CDR3 DNA sequence: TGTGCCAGACCTGGGATAGCGGGAGCCAAAGAGACCCAGTACTTC.

On this clone itself: At one boundary the junction diverges from the germline segment, which might be a read error. This rearrangement joins TRBV7-8 to TRBJ2-2; no definite D call. Germline V gene data show CDR1 as SGHVS and CDR2 as FQNEAQ. The CDR3 is 15 amino acids. The CDR3 loop is CASSLVTPKTGELFF. The CDR3 DNA is TGTGCCAGCAGCTTAGTTACTCCGAAAACCGGGGAGCTGTTTTTT.

A few counts support this clone. The chain uses TRBV4-1 and TRBJ1-2; 8 nucleotides agree with TRBD1. Germline-derived CDR1 and CDR2 are MGHRA and YSYEKL. The J segment lost 3 bases and the V segment lost 0 bases, leaving 6 bases of the junction unmatched. This CDR3 has 16 amino acids. As DNA, the CDR3 is TGCGCCAGCAGCCAAGATAGCAGGGGGCTATACTATGGCTACACCTTC. Translation: CASSQDSRGLYYGYTF.